This T cell receptor (beta chain) was retrieved from a study of blood T cell repertoires in COVID-19. The overall study: PBMCs, B-cell-depleted T cells, or T cells provided the cDNA or gDNA that made up the material.

CDR1 SGHRS and CDR2 YFSETQ come from the germline V gene. This CDR3 is 15 amino acids long. Trimming shortened V by 0 bases and J by 3 bases, and 10 bases separated the two germline ends. Participants came from some 23 US areas, aged roughly 18 to 90 years. Recovered Cohort 3 donors showed two negative PCRs, clearance, or symptom resolution. Authors' processing steps: Researchers report that nucleated cell counts were estimated from reference gene primer amplification. Clones were read by immunoSEQ multiplex PCR, and TCRdb kept only the in-frame ones, dropping some. D and trimming come from the DNA, and the V and J calls and clone size come from that table. The sample shows about 300,000 clones, approximately 84% of them seen only once.

This receptor was obtained from a man aged 25 to 40 who had recovered from COVID-19. Sequenced input: PBMCs or T cells enriched from blood (not recorded which). The chain joins TRBV5-1 to TRBJ1-5; D unresolved. The CDR3 protein is CASSLVGGNNQPQHF. The CDR3 bases are TGCGCCAGCAGCTTGGTGGGAGGGAACAATCAGCCCCAGCATTTT.